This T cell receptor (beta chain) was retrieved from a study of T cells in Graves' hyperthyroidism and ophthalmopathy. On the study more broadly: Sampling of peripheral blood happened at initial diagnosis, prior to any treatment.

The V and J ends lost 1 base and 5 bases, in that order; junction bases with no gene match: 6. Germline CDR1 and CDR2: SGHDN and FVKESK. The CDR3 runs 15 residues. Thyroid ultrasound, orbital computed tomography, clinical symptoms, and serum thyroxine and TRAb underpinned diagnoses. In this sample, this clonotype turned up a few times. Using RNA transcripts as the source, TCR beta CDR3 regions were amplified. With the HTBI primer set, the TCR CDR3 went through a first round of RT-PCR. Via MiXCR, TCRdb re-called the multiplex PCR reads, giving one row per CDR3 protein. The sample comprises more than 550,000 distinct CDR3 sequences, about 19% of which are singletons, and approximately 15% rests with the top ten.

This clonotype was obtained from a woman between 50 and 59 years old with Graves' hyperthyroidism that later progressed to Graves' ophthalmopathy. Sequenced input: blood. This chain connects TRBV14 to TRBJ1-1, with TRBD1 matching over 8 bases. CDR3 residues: CASSQVTGGGTEAFF. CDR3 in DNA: TGTGCCAGCAGCCAAGTTACAGGGGGTGGGACTGAAGCTTTCTTT.